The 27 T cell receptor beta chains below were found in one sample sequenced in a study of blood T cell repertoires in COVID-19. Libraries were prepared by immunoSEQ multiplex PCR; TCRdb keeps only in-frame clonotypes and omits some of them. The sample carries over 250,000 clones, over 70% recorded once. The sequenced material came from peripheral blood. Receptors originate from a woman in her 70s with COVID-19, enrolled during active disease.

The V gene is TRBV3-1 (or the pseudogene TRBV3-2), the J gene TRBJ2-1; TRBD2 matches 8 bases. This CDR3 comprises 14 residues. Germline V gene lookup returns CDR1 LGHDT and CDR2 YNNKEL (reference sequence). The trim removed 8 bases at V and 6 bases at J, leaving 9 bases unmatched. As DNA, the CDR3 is TGTGCCAGCCGGGGCAGCGGGAGCGGCAATGAGCAGTTCTTC. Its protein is CASRGSGSGNEQFF.

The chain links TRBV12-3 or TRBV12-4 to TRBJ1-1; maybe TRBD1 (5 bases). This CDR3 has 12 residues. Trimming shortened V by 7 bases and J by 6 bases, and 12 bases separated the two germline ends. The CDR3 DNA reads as TGTGCCAGCAAAAAGGACACCGCTGAAGCTTTCTTT. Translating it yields CASKKDTAEAFF.

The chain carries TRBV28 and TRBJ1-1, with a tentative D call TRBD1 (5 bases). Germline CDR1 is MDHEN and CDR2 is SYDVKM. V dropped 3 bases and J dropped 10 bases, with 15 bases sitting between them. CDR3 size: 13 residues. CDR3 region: CASSFHHGGRAFF. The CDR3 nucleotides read TGTGCCAGCAGTTTTCACCACGGGGGACGAGCTTTCTTT.

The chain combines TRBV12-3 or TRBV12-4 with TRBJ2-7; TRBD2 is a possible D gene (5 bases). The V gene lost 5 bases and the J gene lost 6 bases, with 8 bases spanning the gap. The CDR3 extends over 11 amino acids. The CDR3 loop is CASSRGREQYF. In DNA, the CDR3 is TGTGCCAGCAGTCGCGGGCGCGAGCAGTACTTC.

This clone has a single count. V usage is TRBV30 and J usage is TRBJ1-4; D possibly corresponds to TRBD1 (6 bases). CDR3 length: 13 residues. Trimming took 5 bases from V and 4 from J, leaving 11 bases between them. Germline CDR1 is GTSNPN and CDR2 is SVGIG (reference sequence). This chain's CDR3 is CAWAGQFNEKLFF. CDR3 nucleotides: TGTGCCTGGGCTGGACAGTTTAATGAAAAACTGTTTTTT.

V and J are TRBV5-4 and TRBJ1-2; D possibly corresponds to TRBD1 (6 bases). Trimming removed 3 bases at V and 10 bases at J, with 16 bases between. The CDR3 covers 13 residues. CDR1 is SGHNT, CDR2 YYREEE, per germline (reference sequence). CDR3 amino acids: CASSYPRQALYTF. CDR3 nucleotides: TGTGCCAGCAGCTATCCTAGACAGGCCCTCTACACCTTC.

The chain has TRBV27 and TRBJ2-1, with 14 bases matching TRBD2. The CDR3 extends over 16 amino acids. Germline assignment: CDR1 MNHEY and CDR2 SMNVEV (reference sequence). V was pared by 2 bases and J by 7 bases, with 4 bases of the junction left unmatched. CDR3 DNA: TGTGCCAGCAGTTTACCGGGACTAGCGGGAGTTAATGAGCAGTTCTTC. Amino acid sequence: CASSLPGLAGVNEQFF.

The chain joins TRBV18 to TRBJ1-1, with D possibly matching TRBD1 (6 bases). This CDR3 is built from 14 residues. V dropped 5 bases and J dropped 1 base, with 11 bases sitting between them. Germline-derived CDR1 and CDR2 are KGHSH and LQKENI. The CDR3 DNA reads TGTGCCAGCTCATCACTACAGGGGAACACTGAAGCTTTCTTT. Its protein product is CASSSLQGNTEAFF.

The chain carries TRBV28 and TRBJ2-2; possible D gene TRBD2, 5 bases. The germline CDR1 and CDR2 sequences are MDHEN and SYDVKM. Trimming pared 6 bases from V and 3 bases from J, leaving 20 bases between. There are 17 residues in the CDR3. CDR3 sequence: CASSVIERAADTGELFF. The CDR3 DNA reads TGTGCCAGCAGCGTTATAGAAAGAGCGGCCGACACCGGGGAGCTGTTTTTT.

Here the CDR3 reads CASSLGLAGAVEQFF. The DNA for the CDR3 is TGTGCCAGCAGCTTGGGGCTAGCGGGAGCGGTTGAGCAGTTCTTC. V and J are TRBV7-3 and TRBJ2-1; 10 positions match TRBD2. The CDR3 totals 15 residues. CDR1 and CDR2 (germline): SGHTA, FQGTGA. Germline trimming cut 3 bases from V and 9 bases from J; bases unmatched to any gene: 8.

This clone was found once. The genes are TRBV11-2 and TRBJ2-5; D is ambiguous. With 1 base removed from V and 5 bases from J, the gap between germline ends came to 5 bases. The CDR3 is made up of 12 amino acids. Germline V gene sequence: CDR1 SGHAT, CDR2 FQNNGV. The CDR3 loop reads CASSLVRETQYF. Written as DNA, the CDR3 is TGTGCCAGCAGCTTAGTCCGGGAGACCCAGTACTTC.

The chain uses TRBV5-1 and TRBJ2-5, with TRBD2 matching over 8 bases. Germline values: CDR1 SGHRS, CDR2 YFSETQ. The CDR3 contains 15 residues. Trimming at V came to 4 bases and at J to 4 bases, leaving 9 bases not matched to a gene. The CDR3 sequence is CASSTSRGAGETQYF. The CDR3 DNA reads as TGCGCCAGCAGCACATCGCGGGGGGCGGGAGAGACCCAGTACTTC.

The CDR3 reads CASSPTGTGTYEQYF. In DNA, the CDR3 is TGCGCCAGCAGCCCCACCGGGACAGGAACATACGAGCAGTACTTC. The J gene is TRBJ2-7, the V gene TRBV5-1; 8 bases map to TRBD1. V lost 4 bases and J lost 4; bases outside the gene matches: 10. The CDR3 sequence is 15 residues long. Germline loops: CDR1 SGHRS, CDR2 YFSETQ. The variable domain in full, with the rest retrieved from reference TRBV5-1 and TRBJ2-7, is KAGVTQTPRYLIKTRGQQVTLSCSPISGHRSVSWYQQTPGQGLQFLFEYFSETQRNKGNFPGRFSGRQFSNSRSEMNVSTLELGDSALYLCASSPTGTGTYEQYFGPGTRLTVT.

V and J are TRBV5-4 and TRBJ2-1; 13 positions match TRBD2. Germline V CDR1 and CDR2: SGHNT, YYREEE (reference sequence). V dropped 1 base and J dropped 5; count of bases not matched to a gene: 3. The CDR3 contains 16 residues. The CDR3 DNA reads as TGTGCCAGCAGCTTGTATGGACTAGCGGGAGACAATGAGCAGTTCTTC. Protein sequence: CASSLYGLAGDNEQFF.

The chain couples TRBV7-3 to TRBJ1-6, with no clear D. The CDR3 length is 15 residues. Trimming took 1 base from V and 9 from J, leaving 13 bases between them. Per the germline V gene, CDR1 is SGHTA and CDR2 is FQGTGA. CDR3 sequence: CASSLMAGIGSPLHF. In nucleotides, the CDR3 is TGTGCCAGCAGCTTAATGGCAGGAATCGGTTCACCCCTCCACTTT.

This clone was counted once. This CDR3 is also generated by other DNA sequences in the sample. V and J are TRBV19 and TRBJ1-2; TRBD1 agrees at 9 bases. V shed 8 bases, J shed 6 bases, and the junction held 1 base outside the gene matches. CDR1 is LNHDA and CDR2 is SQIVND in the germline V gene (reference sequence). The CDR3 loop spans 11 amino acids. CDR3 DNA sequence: TGTGCCAGTCGGACAGGGGATGGCTACACCTTC. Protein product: CASRTGDGYTF.

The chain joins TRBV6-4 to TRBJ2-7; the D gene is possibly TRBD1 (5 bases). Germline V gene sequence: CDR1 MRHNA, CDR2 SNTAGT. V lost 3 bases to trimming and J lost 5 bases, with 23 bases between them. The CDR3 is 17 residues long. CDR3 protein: CASSEEVGQPHWDEQYF. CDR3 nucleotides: TGTGCCAGCAGTGAAGAGGTGGGGCAGCCCCATTGGGACGAGCAGTACTTC.

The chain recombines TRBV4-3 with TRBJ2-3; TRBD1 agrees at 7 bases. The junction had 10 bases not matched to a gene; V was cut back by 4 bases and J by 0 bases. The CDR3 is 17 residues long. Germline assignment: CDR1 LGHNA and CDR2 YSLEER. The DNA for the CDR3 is TGCGCCAGCAGCCCTGCCACTCAAGGGGGCAGCACAGATACGCAGTATTTT. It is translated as CASSPATQGGSTDTQYF.

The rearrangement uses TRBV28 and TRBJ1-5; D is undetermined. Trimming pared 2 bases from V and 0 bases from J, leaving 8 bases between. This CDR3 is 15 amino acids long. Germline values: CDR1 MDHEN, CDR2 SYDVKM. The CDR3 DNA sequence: TGTGCCAGCAGTTTAGAGTTCTATAGCAATCAGCCCCAGCATTTT. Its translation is CASSLEFYSNQPQHF.

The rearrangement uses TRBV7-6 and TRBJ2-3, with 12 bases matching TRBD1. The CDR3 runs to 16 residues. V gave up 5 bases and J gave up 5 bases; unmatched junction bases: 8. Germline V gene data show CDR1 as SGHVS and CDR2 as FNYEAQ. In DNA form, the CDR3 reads TGTGCCAGCAGCCGGCGGGACAGGGGGCAAATAGATACGCAGTATTTT. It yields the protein CASSRRDRGQIDTQYF.

As DNA, the CDR3 is TGTGCCAGCAGCTTTCCCACAGGGGGTGTCGAGCAGTACTTC. This gives the protein CASSFPTGGVEQYF. The rearrangement joins TRBV5-6 to TRBJ2-7; 8 bases agree with TRBD1. Losses at the gene ends were 2 bases for V and 6 bases for J; bases not matched to a gene: 7. The CDR3 contains 14 residues. The germline V gene encodes CDR1 SGHDT and CDR2 YYEEEE. Variable domain in full (rest from reference TRBV5-6 and TRBJ2-7): DAGVTQSPTHLIKTRGQQVTLRCSPKSGHDTVSWYQQALGQGPQFIFQYYEEEERQRGNFPDRFSGHQFPNYSSELNVNALLLGDSALYLCASSFPTGGVEQYFGPGTRLTVT.

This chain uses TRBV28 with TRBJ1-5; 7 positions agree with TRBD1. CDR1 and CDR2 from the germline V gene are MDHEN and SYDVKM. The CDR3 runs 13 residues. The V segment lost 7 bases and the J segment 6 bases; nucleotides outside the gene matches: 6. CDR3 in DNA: TGTGCCAGCATTCCACCAGGGGGTCAGCCCCAGCATTTT. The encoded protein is CASIPPGGQPQHF.

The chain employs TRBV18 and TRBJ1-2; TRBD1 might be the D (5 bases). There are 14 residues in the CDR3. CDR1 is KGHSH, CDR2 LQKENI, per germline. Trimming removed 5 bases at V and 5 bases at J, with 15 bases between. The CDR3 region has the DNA TGTGCCAGCTCATTCGACAGTGATGGATATGGCTACACCTTC. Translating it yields CASSFDSDGYGYTF. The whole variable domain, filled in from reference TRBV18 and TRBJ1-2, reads NAGVMQNPRHLVRRRGQEARLRCSPMKGHSHVYWYRQLPEEGLKFMVYLQKENIIDESGMPKERFSAEFPKEGPSILRIQQVVRGDSAAYFCASSFDSDGYGYTFGSGTRLTVV.

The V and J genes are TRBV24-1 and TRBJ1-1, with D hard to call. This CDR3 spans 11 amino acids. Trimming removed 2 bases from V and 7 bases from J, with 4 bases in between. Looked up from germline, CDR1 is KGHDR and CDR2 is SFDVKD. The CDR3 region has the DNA TGTGCCACCAGTGATTACAGTGAAGCTTTCTTT. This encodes CATSDYSEAFF.

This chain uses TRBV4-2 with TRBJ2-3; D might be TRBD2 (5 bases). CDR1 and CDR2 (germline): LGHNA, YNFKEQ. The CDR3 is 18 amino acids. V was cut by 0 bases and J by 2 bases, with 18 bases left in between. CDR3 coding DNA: TGTGCCAGCAGCCAAGATGATTCTAGCTTAATCCCCACAGATACGCAGTATTTT. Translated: CASSQDDSSLIPTDTQYF.

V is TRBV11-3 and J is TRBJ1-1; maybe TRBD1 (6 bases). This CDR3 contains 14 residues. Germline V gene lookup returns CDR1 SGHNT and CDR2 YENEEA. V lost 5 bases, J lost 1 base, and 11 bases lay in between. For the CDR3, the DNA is TGTGCCAGCAGCAGGGACACTTGGAACACTGAAGCTTTCTTT. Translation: CASSRDTWNTEAFF.

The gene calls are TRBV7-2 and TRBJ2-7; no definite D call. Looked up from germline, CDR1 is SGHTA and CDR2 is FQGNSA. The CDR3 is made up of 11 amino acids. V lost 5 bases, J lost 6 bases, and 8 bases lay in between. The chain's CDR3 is CASSPRLEQYF. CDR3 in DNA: TGTGCCAGCAGCCCGCGGCTCGAGCAGTACTTC.